The 13 T cell receptor beta chains below were found in one sample sequenced in a study of cytomegalovirus exposure and HLA in healthy donors. Sequenced by immunoSEQ multiplex PCR; TCRdb stores in-frame clones only, minus some. This sample has 200,000 to 250,000 clones, with roughly 87% found just once. The sequencing sample was made of PBMCs. The receptors stem from a man younger than 35 in good health and CMV-seropositive.

The chain has TRBV6-5 and TRBJ2-1; 8 positions agree with TRBD2. The V gene's germline CDR1 is MNHEY and CDR2 SVGAGI. V gave up 0 bases and J gave up 5 bases; unmatched junction bases: 6. This CDR3 contains 16 residues. The CDR3 DNA reads as TGTGCCAGCAGTTACTCAGCGGGGGAGAGAAACAATGAGCAGTTCTTC. As protein: CASSYSAGERNNEQFF.

This chain's CDR3 is CASSLDGGNTEAFF. The CDR3 region has the DNA TGCGCCAGCAGCTTGGATGGGGGGAACACTGAAGCTTTCTTT. The chain joins TRBV5-1 to TRBJ1-1; weak D call: TRBD1 (5 bases). CDR1 is SGHRS and CDR2 is YFSETQ in the germline V gene. Trimming pared 0 bases from V and 1 base from J, leaving 7 bases between. The CDR3 is 14 amino acids.

The gene calls are TRBV27 and TRBJ2-1, with 7 bases that match TRBD2. With V trimmed by 6 bases and J by 0 bases, 11 bases remained unmatched. Germline values: CDR1 MNHEY, CDR2 SMNVEV (reference sequence). The CDR3 totals 17 residues. CDR3 nucleotides: TGTGCCAGCAGAAGCCCAACCCGGACTAGCTCCTACAATGAGCAGTTCTTC. Its translation is CASRSPTRTSSYNEQFF.

The chain links TRBV13 to TRBJ2-6; no firm D call. Trimming took off 5 bases at V and 0 bases at J, with 5 bases between the two ends. Germline assignment: CDR1 PRHDT and CDR2 FYEKMQ (reference sequence). CDR3 length equals 14 residues. The CDR3 sequence: CASSVNSGANVLTF. The CDR3 DNA reads as TGTGCCAGCAGCGTGAACTCTGGGGCCAACGTCCTGACTTTC.

CDR3 loop: CASSEVGTPLLYEQYF. The CDR3, as DNA: TGTGCCAGCAGTGAGGTTGGGACACCGCTCCTCTACGAGCAGTACTTC. The chain carries TRBV6-1 and TRBJ2-7; a possible D gene is TRBD1 (6 bases). This CDR3 comprises 16 residues. V was cut by 3 bases and J by 3 bases, with 18 bases left in between. CDR1 is MNHNS, CDR2 SASEGT, per germline.

In its sample, this clone was seen a few times. The rearrangement joins TRBV29-1 to TRBJ1-2; D is unresolved. The CDR3 runs 14 residues. Germline V gene data show CDR1 as SQVTM and CDR2 as ANQGSEA. V lost 3 bases to trimming and J lost 7 bases, with 18 bases between them. The CDR3: CSVDPRGGKVGYTF. CDR3 bases: TGCAGCGTTGATCCCCGGGGAGGGAAGGTTGGCTACACCTTC.

This clone was seen only a few times. CDR3 sequence: CASSLSGRWAYEQYF. The CDR3 DNA reads TGTGCCAGCAGCCTTAGCGGGAGATGGGCCTACGAGCAGTACTTC. J is TRBJ2-7 and V is TRBV28, with TRBD2 matching over 9 bases. Looked up from germline, CDR1 is MDHEN and CDR2 is SYDVKM. This CDR3 is 15 amino acids long. Trimming at V came to 6 bases and at J to 2 bases, leaving 8 bases not matched to a gene.

This sequence joins TRBV6-1 and TRBJ1-5; 7 positions match TRBD1. V shed 5 bases and J 8 bases; nucleotides not matched to a gene: 9. The CDR3 is 14 residues long. Germline V gene lookup returns CDR1 MNHNS and CDR2 SASEGT. The CDR3 nucleotides read TGTGCCAGCAGTTTACAGGGGATCGCGGAGCCCCAGCATTTT. Protein sequence: CASSLQGIAEPQHF.

The chain joins TRBV7-3 to TRBJ2-6; the D is unclear. The germline V and J ends were trimmed by 2 bases and 4 bases, with 3 bases remaining between them. Germline V gene sequence: CDR1 SGHTA, CDR2 FQGTGA. This CDR3 region has 13 residues. The CDR3 spells CASSLLGANVLTF. In DNA form, the CDR3 reads TGTGCCAGCAGCTTACTAGGGGCCAACGTCCTGACTTTC.

The chain combines TRBV10-3 with TRBJ2-7; 7 bases agree with TRBD1. The V segment lost 2 bases and the J segment 8 bases; nucleotides outside the gene matches: 3. The germline gives CDR1 ENHRY, CDR2 SYGVKD. The CDR3 consists of 12 residues. CDR3 sequence reads: CAISEPQGQQYF. The DNA of the CDR3 is TGTGCCATCAGTGAGCCACAGGGGCAGCAGTACTTC.

The chain has TRBV27 and TRBJ2-2; D may be TRBD1 (5 bases). The germline V gene encodes CDR1 MNHEY and CDR2 SMNVEV (reference sequence). This CDR3 is built from 15 residues. Trimming cost V 3 bases and J 1 base, with 9 bases left between them. The CDR3 reads CASSFRQRNTGELFF. CDR3 nucleotide sequence: TGTGCCAGCAGTTTCAGACAGCGGAACACCGGGGAGCTGTTTTTT.

Here the CDR3 DNA reads TGTGCCAGCAGAGAACAGGGCGGAAGGAACACTGAAGCTTTCTTT. It codes for CASREQGGRNTEAFF. The V gene is TRBV6-1, the J gene TRBJ1-1, with D possibly TRBD1 on 6 matching bases. The CDR3 is 15 residues long. The germline CDR1 and CDR2 sequences are MNHNS and SASEGT. The germline V and J ends were trimmed by 6 bases and 1 base, with 15 bases remaining between them.

The V call is TRBV7-8, the J call TRBJ2-3; 13 bases match TRBD2. This CDR3 is built from 16 residues. The germline V gene has CDR1 SGHVS and CDR2 FQNEAQ. J lost 4 bases, V lost 5 bases, and 6 bases had no gene match. CDR3 sequence reads: CASSHTSGRVPDTQYF. CDR3 nucleotide sequence: TGTGCCAGCAGCCATACTAGCGGGAGGGTCCCAGATACGCAGTATTTT. The full variable domain, with the rest looked up from reference TRBV7-8 and TRBJ2-3, is GAGVSQSPRYKVAKRGQDVALRCDPISGHVSLFWYQQALGQGPEFLTYFQNEAQLDKSGLPSDRFFAERPEGSVSTLKIQRTQQEDSAVYLCASSHTSGRVPDTQYFGPGTRLTVL.